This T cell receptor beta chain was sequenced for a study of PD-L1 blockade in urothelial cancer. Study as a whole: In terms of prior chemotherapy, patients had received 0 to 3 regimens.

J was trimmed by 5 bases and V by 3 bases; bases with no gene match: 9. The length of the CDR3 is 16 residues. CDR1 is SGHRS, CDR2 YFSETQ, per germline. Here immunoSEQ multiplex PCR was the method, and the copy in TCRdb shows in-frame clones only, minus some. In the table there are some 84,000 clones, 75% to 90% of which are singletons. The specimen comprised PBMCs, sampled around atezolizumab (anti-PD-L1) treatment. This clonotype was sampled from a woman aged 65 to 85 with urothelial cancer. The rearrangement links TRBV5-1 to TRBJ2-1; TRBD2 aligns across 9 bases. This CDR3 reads CASSSLAGSTDNEQFF. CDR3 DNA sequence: TGCGCCAGCAGCTCCCTAGCGGGATCGACCGACAATGAGCAGTTCTTC.